A selection of T cell receptor beta chains follows, all from one sample in a study of cytomegalovirus exposure and HLA in healthy donors. The data were produced by immunoSEQ multiplex PCR, yet TCRdb's version contains in-frame clones alone and is incomplete. The data contain over 110,000 clones, around 80% of them singletons. The sample taken for sequencing was PBMCs. All receptors derive from a male donor in good health and CMV-seropositive. CDR3s leave out the opening cysteine and the closing phenylalanine or tryptophan. The order of the fields is V gene, CDR3 length, CDR3 protein.

v_gene: TRBV6-5; len: 11; CDR3aa: ASSGGLQDIQY
v_gene: TRBV5-5; len: 12; CDR3aa: ASSLGQSSETQY
v_gene: TRBV4-2; len: 14; CDR3aa: ASSQSWDQGGETQY
v_gene: TRBV7-7; len: 11; CDR3aa: ASSEDSLGTQY
v_gene: TRBV6-1; len: 14; CDR3aa: ASSVRGLAGYNEQF
v_gene: TRBV7-9; len: 12; CDR3aa: ASRPGALGEKLF
v_gene: TRBV10-3; len: 14; CDR3aa: AISRTTGGLTGELF
v_gene: TRBV28; len: 10; CDR3aa: ASNRASYEQY
v_gene: TRBV9; len: 13; CDR3aa: ASSVAGDSNQPQH
v_gene: TRBV7-9; len: 12; CDR3aa: ASSLDSTYYEQY
v_gene: TRBV9; len: 14; CDR3aa: ASSVTGAWDTDTQY
v_gene: TRBV5-6; len: 13; CDR3aa: ASSFRTSGANVLT
v_gene: TRBV6-6; len: 12; CDR3aa: ASTLGGIGTEAF
v_gene: TRBV7-3; len: 11; CDR3aa: ASSIQQGTEAF
v_gene: TRBV25-1; len: 11; CDR3aa: ASTGGGAGELF
v_gene: TRBV15; len: 14; CDR3aa: ATSRDRSTLDYEQF
v_gene: TRBV29-1; len: 13; CDR3aa: SVGLGGTGGGGYT
v_gene: TRBV6-5; len: 10; CDR3aa: ASSLNGGEQF
v_gene: TRBV9; len: 10; CDR3aa: ASSARDSIQY
v_gene: TRBV4-1; len: 15; CDR3aa: ASSQESASGTSYEQY
v_gene: TRBV19; len: 12; CDR3aa: ASRGDRSNYGYT
v_gene: TRBV7-3; len: 17; CDR3aa: ASSLWGSGTGSQADTQY
v_gene: TRBV28; len: 22; CDR3aa: ASRSKTPAGGLAGAGGFTDTQY
v_gene: TRBV27; len: 11; CDR3aa: ASSFSGGYEQY
v_gene: TRBV4-1; len: 11; CDR3aa: ASSQQGRGEQF
v_gene: TRBV19; len: 12; CDR3aa: ASSSEGSNQPQH
v_gene: TRBV6-1; len: 13; CDR3aa: ASSPGQGRAYEQY
v_gene: TRBV4-1; len: 15; CDR3aa: ASSQGSRVTYNSPLH
v_gene: TRBV6-1; len: 12; CDR3aa: ASSYVRTREEQY
v_gene: TRBV7-9; len: 14; CDR3aa: ASSVGGQVHNQPQH
v_gene: TRBV7-9; len: 15; CDR3aa: ASSLRGAGQGFDEQF
v_gene: TRBV5-8; len: 13; CDR3aa: ASSFKTENYNEQF
v_gene: TRBV10-3; len: 12; CDR3aa: AIEKSGGYNEQF
v_gene: TRBV29-1; len: 10; CDR3aa: SGRDRGYEQY
v_gene: TRBV6-6; len: 13; CDR3aa: ASTLTRGSVNGYT
v_gene: TRBV27; len: 15; CDR3aa: ASSSRLGASSYNEQF
v_gene: TRBV7-2; len: 12; CDR3aa: ASSLDRSNTEAF
v_gene: TRBV4-3; len: 14; CDR3aa: ASSQTLVGGTGELF
v_gene: TRBV5-1; len: 12; CDR3aa: ASSPGRQSDEQY
v_gene: TRBV5-6; len: 14; CDR3aa: ASSLGVSGSYNEQF
v_gene: TRBV18; len: 12; CDR3aa: ASSPGQGSHEQY
v_gene: TRBV6-1; len: 11; CDR3aa: ASSVVENNEQF
v_gene: TRBV2; len: 12; CDR3aa: ASSVGGSNYGYT
v_gene: TRBV5-4; len: 12; CDR3aa: ASSFGGAFYEQY
v_gene: TRBV5-4; len: 12; CDR3aa: ASSLAGNSYEQY
v_gene: TRBV28; len: 13; CDR3aa: ASSFYRGRTGELF
v_gene: TRBV7-3; len: 16; CDR3aa: ASSPMGPPGPDLNEQF
v_gene: TRBV7-9; len: 14; CDR3aa: ASSEVPGGGTGELF
v_gene: TRBV28; len: 12; CDR3aa: ASTSLGGNYEQY
v_gene: TRBV15; len: 14; CDR3aa: ATSSDRMAGRDTQY
v_gene: TRBV6-4; len: 13; CDR3aa: ASSEGGRKNTEAF
v_gene: TRBV19; len: 13; CDR3aa: ASSIVSGGTDTQY
v_gene: TRBV2; len: 14; CDR3aa: ASSQPRTSGSYEQY
v_gene: TRBV19; len: 14; CDR3aa: ASSKLIQDSNQPQH
v_gene: TRBV7-7; len: 11; CDR3aa: ASSWGGQETQY
v_gene: TRBV19; len: 10; CDR3aa: ASSGTSGTQY
v_gene: TRBV7-9; len: 11; CDR3aa: ASSPTGDSPLH
v_gene: TRBV19; len: 10; CDR3aa: ASSRDSNIQY